Listed here are 12 T cell receptor beta chains from one sample, sequenced in a study of blood T cell repertoires in COVID-19. Repertoires were generated with immunoSEQ multiplex PCR, while TCRdb's copy carries only in-frame clones and drops some. The table has about 120,000 clones, roughly 87% seen once. The material sequenced was peripheral blood. Every receptor here comes from a man older than 75 with acute or convalescent COVID-19.

CDR3 coding DNA: TGTGCCAGCACTACGTCTGGGGCCAACGTCCTGACTTTC. Amino acid sequence: CASTTSGANVLTF. The chain carries TRBV12-3 or TRBV12-4 and TRBJ2-6, with D unclear. The length of the CDR3 is 13 residues. V was pared by 7 bases and J by 1 base, with 5 bases between.

This sequence joins TRBV28 and TRBJ1-2; TRBD1 matches at 8 bases. Germline values: CDR1 MDHEN, CDR2 SYDVKM. This CDR3 is built from 17 residues. J was trimmed by 4 bases and V by 5 bases; bases with no gene match: 15. The CDR3 DNA reads as TGTGCCAGCAGTAGCTCCGAAGGACAGGGCTTTTCCTATGGCTACACCTTC. This translates into CASSSSEGQGFSYGYTF.

The chain is built from TRBV12-3 or TRBV12-4 and TRBJ2-3, with 8 positions matching TRBD2. The V segment lost 9 bases and the J segment 2 bases; nucleotides outside the gene matches: 4. CDR3 length: 13 amino acids. Written as DNA, the CDR3 is TGTGCCAGTAGCGGGACTAACACAGATACGCAGTATTTT. Translated, it gives CASSGTNTDTQYF.

The chain couples TRBV5-1 to TRBJ2-3; 7 bases match TRBD2. The V gene's germline CDR1 is SGHRS and CDR2 YFSETQ. The length of the CDR3 is 15 residues. V gave up 0 bases and J gave up 3 bases; unmatched junction bases: 4. The CDR3 here is CASSLVALATDTQYF. In nucleotides, the CDR3 is TGCGCCAGCAGCTTGGTAGCACTAGCGACAGATACGCAGTATTTT.

Concerning this clone itself: A junction end diverges from the germline sequence, so it may reflect a read error. Other DNA sequences of this sample code for an identical CDR3. The rearrangement uses TRBV9 and TRBJ1-6; tentatively, D is TRBD1 (5 bases). The CDR3 is 15 residues long. Per germline, CDR1 SGDLS and CDR2 YYNGEE. The CDR3 nucleotides read TGTGCCAGCAGCGTAGATCAGGGTGGGCGTTCACCCCTCCATTTT. Protein: CASSVDQGGRSPLHF. Full variable domain (remainder filled in from reference TRBV9 and TRBJ1-6): DSGVTQTPKHLITATGQRVTLRCSPRSGDLSVYWYQQSLDQGLQFLIQYYNGEERAKGNILERFSAQQFPDLHSELNLSSLELGDSALYFCASSVDQGGRSPLHFGNGTRLTVT.

The chain recombines TRBV6-4 with TRBJ2-3, with 9 bases fitting TRBD2. Germline CDR1 is MRHNA and CDR2 is SNTAGT. CDR3 length: 18 amino acids. The junction had 15 bases not matched to a gene; V was cut back by 5 bases and J by 3 bases. The CDR3 spells CASSLLPLSGRNTDTQYF. The CDR3 region has the DNA TGTGCCAGCAGTCTACTACCCCTTAGCGGGAGAAATACAGATACGCAGTATTTT.

This clone was picked up one time. The chain links TRBV10-3 to TRBJ2-1; 8 bases are a match to TRBD1. This CDR3 has 14 amino acids. Germline V lookup: CDR1 ENHRY, CDR2 SYGVKD. V lost 2 bases and J lost 8; bases outside the gene matches: 5. The CDR3 DNA reads as TGTGCCATCAGTGAGGGGGACAGGTTCGATGAGCAGTTCTTC. It specifies CAISEGDRFDEQFF.

This clone has a handful of counts. The chain carries TRBV7-2 and TRBJ2-7, with 7 bases identical to TRBD2. The CDR3 length is 15 residues. With V trimmed by 1 base and J by 4 bases, 7 bases remained unmatched. CDR1 SGHTA and CDR2 FQGNSA come from the germline V gene. CDR3 residues: CASSLVWGGRYEQYF. The CDR3 nucleotides read TGTGCCAGCAGCTTAGTTTGGGGGGGTAGGTACGAGCAGTACTTC.

V and J are TRBV10-3 and TRBJ2-3; 11 nucleotides match TRBD1. The CDR3 covers 15 residues. Germline values: CDR1 ENHRY, CDR2 SYGVKD. V lost 7 bases to trimming and J lost 3 bases; unmatched junction nucleotides: 6. The CDR3 loop reads CAITAGTGGTDTQYF. The CDR3 bases are TGTGCCATCACAGCTGGGACAGGGGGAACAGATACGCAGTATTTT.

The genes are TRBV4-1 and TRBJ1-5; a weak D match, TRBD1 (6 bases). The ends were cut back, 2 bases at V and 4 bases at J, with 12 bases in the middle. The CDR3 is 15 amino acids. Germline V gene sequence: CDR1 MGHRA, CDR2 YSYEKL. The CDR3 coding sequence is TGCGCCAGCAGCCAAAACAGGGACGGGAATCAGCCCCAGCATTTT. As protein: CASSQNRDGNQPQHF.

This sequence joins TRBV18 and TRBJ2-6, with TRBD1 identical over 9 bases. Trimming cost V 0 bases and J 2 bases; bases outside gene matches: 5. Germline assignment: CDR1 KGHSH and CDR2 LQKENI. This CDR3 is 18 amino acids long. The CDR3 reads CASSPPGTGKPGANVLTF. CDR3 nucleotides: TGTGCCAGCTCACCACCGGGGACAGGGAAACCTGGGGCCAACGTCCTGACTTTC.

This chain connects TRBV9 to TRBJ1-5; a possible D gene is TRBD1 (6 bases). Trimming shortened V by 0 bases and J by 5 bases, and 12 bases separated the two germline ends. CDR3 size: 15 residues. Per germline, CDR1 SGDLS and CDR2 YYNGEE. CDR3 coding DNA: TGTGCCAGCAGCGTAGGGGGGCAAGGTTATCAGCCCCAGCATTTT. It encodes CASSVGGQGYQPQHF.